This T cell receptor (beta chain) was sequenced for a study of STAT3 mutations in large granular lymphocyte leukemia. Study-wide context: Roughly half the longitudinally sequenced T-LGLL patients had canonical STAT3 mutations.

Method: immunoSEQ multiplex PCR; TCRdb's copy keeps in-frame clones and lacks some. The sample comprises several thousand clones, 85% to 90% of which are singletons, and about 81% rests with the top ten. Study observations and caveats: Some patients had persisting codominant clonotypes that could mask small clones. Variable sampling intervals and differing treatment regimens complicated linking therapy response to TCR clonal burden changes. Every T-LGLL patient had at least one immunodominant TCRbeta clonotype. Samples missed the first appearance of the clone.

Trimming removed 4 bases at V and 13 bases at J, with 12 bases between. Germline lookup yields CDR1 SGHNT and CDR2 YYREEE (reference sequence). This CDR3 is built from 12 residues. Worth noting for this clone: What it recognizes is unknown.

The sample taken for sequencing was peripheral blood mononuclear cells. V and J are TRBV5-4 and TRBJ1-6; weak D call: TRBD1 (5 bases). This receptor was obtained from a man older than 75 with T-cell large granular lymphocyte leukemia. Some clones in this sample may be carry-over from other donors' samples. The CDR3 loop is CASSAAGTPLHF. DNA of the CDR3: TGTGCCAGCAGCGCAGCGGGGACCCCCCTCCACTTT. The full variable domain, in which reference TRBV5-4 and TRBJ1-6 provide the parts outside the CDR3, is ETGVTQSPTHLIKTRGQQVTLRCSSQSGHNTVSWYQQALGQGPQFIFQYYREEENGRGNFPPRFSGLQFPNYSSELNVNALELDDSALYLCASSAAGTPLHFGNGTRLTVT.